This T cell receptor (beta chain) comes out of a study of T cell clonality in common variable immunodeficiency. Regarding the study as a whole: Fewer TCRbeta clones were shared among CVID subjects than controls. The cause of increased CVID clonality remains unclear without subpopulation sequencing.

The CDR3 length is 15 residues. V lost 3 bases, J lost 0 bases, and 3 bases stayed unmatched. Germline V gives CDR1 LNHDA, CDR2 SQIVND (reference sequence). Sequenced by immunoSEQ multiplex PCR; TCRdb stores in-frame clones only, minus some. The data show roughly 70,000 clones, with none appearing a single time. This clone was recorded many times. The antigen remains undetermined. The read stops 3 residues short of the end of the CDR3; the missing end is completed from the germline J gene. Most patients and controls had Caucasian heritage. Each donor provided about 4.5 to 8.5 ml of heparinized whole blood.

This clonotype was sampled from a person between 18 and 75 years old in good health. The chain carries TRBV19 and TRBJ2-5, with TRBD1 matching 8 bases. The sequencing input was peripheral blood mononuclear cells. The sequenced CDR3 bases are TGTGCCAGTAGTATCGACAGGGGAAACCAAGAGACC. Its protein is CASSIDRGNQET. The whole CDR3 reads CASSIDRGNQETQYF.